A selection of T cell receptor beta chains follows, all from one sample in a study of OX40 agonist ivuxolimab in advanced cancers. TCRdb keeps only in-frame clones here, not all; method: immunoSEQ multiplex PCR. The table has tens of thousands of clones, around 86% seen once. This specimen consisted of CD4+ or CD8+ T cells sorted from blood, obtained in a trial of the OX40 agonist ivuxolimab. These receptor sequences come from an adult with an advanced solid tumor such as melanoma, head and neck, liver or kidney cancer. Both conserved end residues are part of each CDR3. Clone size is given for some rows only: seen once, a few or many times, or a class if the clone is expanded.

>TRBV6-4|15|NA|TRBJ2-1
CASSDSFRGGDEQFF
>TRBV5-4|16|once|TRBJ1-2
CASSLAGTGVGYGYTF
>TRBV11-3|13|NA|TRBJ1-1
CASGSGTNTEAFF
>TRBV5-1|11|medium-sized|TRBJ2-7
CASSFTYEQYF
>TRBV28|15|NA|TRBJ1-4
CASSSDRGQEEKLFF
>TRBV19|17|NA|TRBJ2-7
CASSIDGPAGWGYEQYF
>TRBV5-1|16|once|TRBJ1-1
CASSLAGGLVNTEAFF
>TRBV5-1|15|once|TRBJ2-3
CASSLSGVGTDTQYF
>TRBV5-4|15|NA|TRBJ2-1
CASSRTSDSYNEQFF
>TRBV4-1|14|NA|TRBJ2-7
CASSQTDRGYEQYF
>TRBV7-2|13|NA|TRBJ2-1
CASSIGRGHEQFF
>TRBV9|13|NA|TRBJ1-2
CASSLTENYGYTF
>TRBV2|13|NA|TRBJ1-5
CASTLYEDQPQHF
>TRBV30|15|NA|TRBJ2-3
CAWSLAGGRSDTQYF
>TRBV5-1|16|NA|TRBJ2-1
CASSGKWEASYNEQFF
>TRBV28|13|few|TRBJ2-7
CASSLQGGREQYF
>TRBV21-1|18|NA|TRBJ2-2
CASSKELAGAMNTGELFF
>TRBV18|15|NA|TRBJ2-1
CASSPRRESANEQFF
>TRBV28|13|NA|TRBJ2-1
CASSSGLYNEQFF
>TRBV6-5|14|few|TRBJ2-3
CASSAGGGADTQYF
>TRBV10-3|15|once|TRBJ2-2
CAISSSGSGTGELFF
>TRBV11-2|14|NA|TRBJ2-7
CASSRTRDSYEQYF
>TRBV7-3|17|once|TRBJ2-1
CASSFNLGAGSRNEQFF
>TRBV5-1|15|NA|TRBJ1-2
CASSFGGLANYGYTF
>TRBV12-5|13|few|TRBJ2-1
CASAKRDTNEQFF
>TRBV21-1|15|NA|TRBJ2-5
CASSKTSGSWETQYF